The 4 T cell receptor beta chains below were found in one sample sequenced in a study of Graves' ophthalmopathy and Graves' hyperthyroidism. RNA transcripts yielded amplified TCR beta CDR3 regions. HTBI-primed first-round RT-PCR preceded second-round multiplex PCR. MiXCR was run by TCRdb on the multiplex PCR reads, yielding one entry per CDR3 protein. The repertoire consists of over 500,000 distinct CDR3 sequences, with about 20% occurring once and the leading ten covering more than 5.5%. Sequencing was carried out using peripheral blood. All receptors come from a woman aged 18-29 years with stable Graves' hyperthyroidism. Some clones in this sample may be carry-over from other donors' samples.

This chain connects TRBV25-1 to TRBJ2-7, with TRBD2 identical over 12 bases. Germline CDR1 and CDR2: MGHDK and SYGVNS. This CDR3 comprises 15 residues. With V trimmed by 4 bases and J by 2 bases, 3 bases remained unmatched. Here the CDR3 reads CASSATSGGPYEQYF. The CDR3 DNA reads TGTGCCAGCAGTGCGACTAGCGGGGGCCCCTACGAGCAGTACTTC.

In its sample, this clonotype was seen many times. The chain uses TRBV18 and TRBJ1-2; D is unclear. V was cut by 3 bases and J by 2 bases, with 13 bases left in between. In germline, CDR1 is KGHSH, CDR2 LQKENI. This CDR3 comprises 15 residues. This CDR3 is CASSPSPGSNYGYTF. As DNA, the CDR3 is TGTGCCAGCTCACCCTCACCCGGCAGCAACTATGGCTACACCTTC. The full variable domain, rest sourced from reference TRBV18 and TRBJ1-2, is NAGVMQNPRHLVRRRGQEARLRCSPMKGHSHVYWYRQLPEEGLKFMVYLQKENIIDESGMPKERFSAEFPKEGPSILRIQQVVRGDSAAYFCASSPSPGSNYGYTFGSGTRLTVV.

Ten or more counts support this clonotype. The rearrangement uses TRBV28 and TRBJ2-2, with 8 bases matching TRBD1. The V and J ends lost 6 bases and 1 base, in that order; junction bases with no gene match: 4. The germline CDR1 and CDR2 sequences are MDHEN and SYDVKM. The CDR3 runs to 15 residues. This CDR3 is CASRRQGMNTGELFF. Written as DNA, the CDR3 is TGTGCCAGCAGACGACAGGGGATGAACACCGGGGAGCTGTTTTTT.

This clonotype was observed many times. The genes are TRBV19 and TRBJ1-1, with 8 bases lining up with TRBD1. This CDR3 has 15 residues. V lost 7 bases, J lost 5 bases, and 12 bases stayed unmatched. Germline-derived CDR1 and CDR2 are LNHDA and SQIVND (reference sequence). In nucleotides, the CDR3 is TGTGCCAGTACAGGGGCAGGGGGCGGGTGGACTGAAGCTTTCTTT. This encodes CASTGAGGGWTEAFF.